This T cell receptor beta chain was documented in a study of shared clonotypes between healthy human individuals. Donors were Caucasian adults residing in Nashville, Tennessee, USA. General study findings and limits: Estimated richness values were generally larger in naive subsets than in memory subsets.

With regard to this clone: The antigen is unknown.

V dropped 0 bases and J dropped 8; count of bases not matched to a gene: 11. The CDR3 is 17 residues long. Each sorted subset replicate got 200 ng genomic DNA, roughly 27,000 genomes. Using immunoSEQ multiplex PCR, the repertoire was profiled, and TCRdb retains in-frame clones only, with some absent. The sample contains 700,000 or so clones, around 72% of which appear only once. The V call is TRBV23-1, the J call TRBJ2-1; 9 nucleotides align to TRBD2. TRBV23-1 is an ORF; its function is uncertain. Sequenced: memory CD4+ T cells sorted from blood. Documented subset: CD45RA-negative fraction. The sequence was collected from a woman younger than 45 in good health. The DNA of the CDR3 is TGCGCCAGCAGTCAATCGGGGACTAGCCGAAAGGGCGATGAGCAGTTCTTC. As protein: CASSQSGTSRKGDEQFF.